This entry lists 27 T cell receptor beta chains sequenced from one sample in a study of patients and donors after allogeneic stem cell transplantation. TCRdb fed the RT-PCR reads into MiXCR, producing one record per CDR3 protein. The table lists about a million distinct CDR3 sequences, roughly 18% of them singletons. The sample consisted of blood, either unsorted or a sorted T cell fraction (not recorded which). Every receptor here comes from a human donor who was either an allogeneic HSCT recipient or a stem cell or donor lymphocyte infusion donor (not recorded which). It is not recorded whose cells these are; they may come from a transplant donor.

The chain couples TRBV20-1 to TRBJ1-3, with D perhaps matching TRBD1 (6 bases). Trimming removed 6 bases from V and 1 base from J, with 13 bases in between. The CDR3 has 14 amino acids. Germline-derived CDR1 and CDR2 are DFQATT and SNEGSKA (reference sequence). Written as DNA, the CDR3 is TGCAGTGCAAAGAGGGGGACGTCTGGAAACACCATATATTTT. It codes for CSAKRGTSGNTIYF.

This clonotype turned up a few times. This sequence joins TRBV19 and TRBJ2-7; perhaps TRBD2 as D (5 bases). CDR3 length: 14 residues. Germline V lookup: CDR1 LNHDA, CDR2 SQIVND (reference sequence). Trimming removed 4 bases at V and 3 bases at J, with 13 bases between. In nucleotides, the CDR3 is TGTGCCAGTAGTACGGGCGGGCTTAACTACGAGCAGTACTTC. Protein sequence: CASSTGGLNYEQYF.

This clonotype was seen a handful of times. This sequence joins TRBV12-3 or TRBV12-4 and TRBJ1-6; TRBD1 agrees at 10 bases. The CDR3 consists of 15 residues. The J segment lost 10 bases and the V segment lost 1 base, leaving 4 bases of the junction unmatched. Written as DNA, the CDR3 is TGTGCCAGCAGTTTAGGGACAGGGGGTGCATCACCCCTCCACTTT. Protein: CASSLGTGGASPLHF.

This clonotype was seen more than once but under ten times. The V gene is TRBV27, the J gene TRBJ1-5, with TRBD1 matching over 10 bases. CDR3 size: 15 residues. V lost 6 bases to trimming and J lost 2 bases; unmatched junction nucleotides: 4. Germline assignment: CDR1 MNHEY and CDR2 SMNVEV (reference sequence). DNA of the CDR3: TGTGCCAGCAGGGGACAGGGGCAGGGCAATCAGCCCCAGCATTTT. Its protein product is CASRGQGQGNQPQHF.

V usage is TRBV5-6 and J usage is TRBJ2-1; possibly TRBD2 for D (5 bases). V was shortened by 0 bases and J by 6 bases, with 13 bases between the two germline ends. Per germline, CDR1 SGHDT and CDR2 YYEEEE. This CDR3 is 15 amino acids long. The CDR3 spells CASSLGRLTLNEQFF. The CDR3 nucleotides are TGTGCCAGCAGCTTGGGGAGGCTGACCCTCAATGAGCAGTTCTTC. Together with reference TRBV5-6 and TRBJ2-1, the CDR3 gives the full variable domain: DAGVTQSPTHLIKTRGQQVTLRCSPKSGHDTVSWYQQALGQGPQFIFQYYEEEERQRGNFPDRFSGHQFPNYSSELNVNALLLGDSALYLCASSLGRLTLNEQFFGPGTRLTVL.

This clonotype was seen only once. The chain uses TRBV5-4 and TRBJ2-6, with D unresolved. The CDR3 has 17 amino acids. The V gene's germline CDR1 is SGHNT and CDR2 YYREEE (reference sequence). V was pared by 4 bases and J by 3 bases, with 17 bases between. The DNA for the CDR3 is TGTGCCAGCAGCGCCCAAAGGTCTATATATGGGGCCAACGTCCTGACTTTC. Translated: CASSAQRSIYGANVLTF.

The chain is built from TRBV4-3 and TRBJ2-7; D call uncertain. Germline V gene sequence: CDR1 LGHNA, CDR2 YSLEER. The CDR3 covers 13 residues. V lost 3 bases, J lost 4 bases, and 10 bases lay in between. CDR3 in DNA: TGCGCCAGCAGCCATCCGGCTTGTTACGAGCAGTACTTC. Protein: CASSHPACYEQYF.

The chain uses TRBV4-3 and TRBJ1-2; D not certain. The CDR3 runs 16 residues. The V end was cut by 0 bases, the J end by 1 base, with 12 bases between. Germline-derived CDR1 and CDR2 are LGHNA and YSLEER. DNA for the CDR3: TGCGCCAGCAGCCAAGATACGGGGATCTATAACTATGGCTACACCTTC. It specifies CASSQDTGIYNYGYTF.

This chain uses TRBV21-1 with TRBJ2-7; the tabulated D call, TRBD1, remains unverified against the DNA. TRBV21-1 is given as a pseudogene. This CDR3 has 16 amino acids. CDR3 region: CASAPQGAKGSYEQYF. The CDR3 DNA is TGTGCCAGCGCCCCCCAAGGGGCAAAAGGCTCCTACGAGCAGTACTTC.

This chain links TRBV7-9 with TRBJ2-7, with D unresolved. Germline V gives CDR1 SEHNR, CDR2 FQNEAQ (reference sequence). The CDR3 totals 13 residues. V was trimmed by 4 bases and J by 5 bases, leaving 12 bases between them. The CDR3 protein is CASSSTSYDEQYF. The CDR3 nucleotides read TGTGCCAGCAGCTCGACAAGTTACGACGAGCAGTACTTC.

This clonotype was counted a single time. This chain connects TRBV20-1 to TRBJ2-2; 11 bases are a match to TRBD2. The germline CDR1 and CDR2 sequences are DFQATT and SNEGSKA (reference sequence). V was pared by 4 bases and J by 7 bases, with 5 bases of the junction left unmatched. The CDR3 loop spans 14 amino acids. The DNA for the CDR3 is TGCAGTGCTAAGACTAGCGGGACGGTCGGGGAGCTGTTTTTT. This codes for CSAKTSGTVGELFF.

The rearrangement links TRBV9 to TRBJ2-7, with TRBD2 identical over 7 bases. After removal of 4 bases from V and 6 bases from J, the junction contained 13 bases not matched to a gene. CDR3 size: 15 residues. Germline CDR1 SGDLS, CDR2 YYNGEE. The CDR3 nucleotides are TGTGCCAGCAGCTTAAGCGGGGTTGGATGGACCGAGCAGTACTTC. It yields the protein CASSLSGVGWTEQYF.

This clonotype was observed a handful of times. V and J are TRBV18 and TRBJ1-2; a weak D match, TRBD1 (6 bases). Looked up from germline, CDR1 is KGHSH and CDR2 is LQKENI. The V end lost 1 base, the J end lost 5 bases, and 14 bases lay between the germline ends. This CDR3 has 15 residues. The CDR3 DNA reads TGTGCCAGCTCACCACAGGGGGTATCGCCGTATGGCTACACCTTC. Translation: CASSPQGVSPYGYTF.

This clonotype was counted a few times. This chain joins TRBV20-1 and TRBJ1-1, with 8 bases fitting TRBD1. Trimming took 0 bases from V and 5 from J; bases not matched to a gene: 5. Per the germline V gene, CDR1 is DFQATT and CDR2 is SNEGSKA (reference sequence). The CDR3 consists of 14 residues. The CDR3 reads CSARDRQGWTEAFF. In DNA form, the CDR3 reads TGCAGTGCTAGAGATCGACAGGGGTGGACTGAAGCTTTCTTT.

This clonotype was picked up many times. V and J are TRBV20-1 and TRBJ2-7; D tentatively reads TRBD1 or TRBD2 (5 bases each). This CDR3 comprises 14 residues. V was clipped by 3 bases and J by 2 bases, with 14 bases between them. CDR1 and CDR2 (germline): DFQATT, SNEGSKA (reference sequence). CDR3 in DNA: TGCAGTGCTAGTACCGGGACCGAGCCCTACGAGCAGTACTTC. This gives the protein CSASTGTEPYEQYF.

This clonotype was counted a few times. CDR3 region: CASSGAGTESYEQYF. CDR3 in DNA: TGCGCCAGCAGCGGGGCCGGGACCGAGTCCTACGAGCAGTACTTC. The J gene is TRBJ2-7, the V gene TRBV5-1; either TRBD1 or TRBD2 may supply D (5 bases each). CDR1 and CDR2 (germline): SGHRS, YFSETQ. Trimming took off 4 bases at V and 1 base at J, with 15 bases between the two ends. CDR3 length: 15 residues.

This clonotype has a count of ten or more. The chain employs TRBV29-1 and TRBJ1-2; no reliable D call. Trimming took 2 bases from V and 4 from J, leaving 14 bases between them. The CDR3 contains 14 residues. Germline V lookup: CDR1 SQVTM, CDR2 ANQGSEA. CDR3 amino acids: CSVELGADIYGYTF. CDR3 nucleotide sequence: TGCAGCGTTGAATTAGGTGCAGACATCTATGGCTACACCTTC.

This chain links TRBV12-3 or TRBV12-4 with TRBJ2-3, with D unclear. This CDR3 is built from 14 residues. Between the trimmed V and J ends, which lost 4 bases and 1 base, there was a span of 9 bases. CDR3 in DNA: TGTGCCAGCAGTTACAGACGTGGCACAGATACGCAGTATTTT. It is translated as CASSYRRGTDTQYF.

The genes are TRBV12-3 or TRBV12-4 and TRBJ2-3, with TRBD1 identical over 10 bases. This CDR3 spans 17 amino acids. The ends lost 4 bases at V and 7 bases at J; junction bases unmatched: 14. CDR3 DNA: TGTGCCAGCAGTTCTTCCCCCGGGACAGGGGCTTTCTATACGCAGTATTTT. Protein product: CASSSSPGTGAFYTQYF.

This chain links TRBV9 with TRBJ2-3, with a possible D match to TRBD2 (5 bases). Germline CDR1 reads SGDLS; CDR2 reads YYNGEE. This CDR3 is built from 17 residues. Trimming removed 1 base from V and 0 bases from J, with 15 bases in between. The CDR3 sequence: CASSVTPSGSSTDTQYF. CDR3 in DNA: TGTGCCAGCAGCGTAACCCCCTCGGGAAGTAGCACAGATACGCAGTATTTT. Together with reference TRBV9 and TRBJ2-3, the CDR3 gives the full variable domain: DSGVTQTPKHLITATGQRVTLRCSPRSGDLSVYWYQQSLDQGLQFLIQYYNGEERAKGNILERFSAQQFPDLHSELNLSSLELGDSALYFCASSVTPSGSSTDTQYFGPGTRLTVL.

A few counts support this clonotype. CDR3 region: CASMGDQGTEAFF. For the CDR3, the DNA is TGTGCCAGCATGGGGGACCAAGGTACTGAAGCTTTCTTT. The V and J genes are TRBV12-3 or TRBV12-4 and TRBJ1-1; TRBD1 is a possible D gene (5 bases). Trimming pared 7 bases from V and 5 bases from J, leaving 14 bases between. This CDR3 has 13 amino acids.

The chain carries TRBV6-5 and TRBJ2-3, with D unresolved. The V and J ends lost 5 bases and 5 bases respectively, with 8 bases between them. The CDR3 extends over 12 amino acids. Germline values: CDR1 MNHEY, CDR2 SVGAGI. CDR3 region: CASSPTQDTQYF. For the CDR3, the DNA is TGTGCCAGCAGTCCGACACAAGATACGCAGTATTTT.

The chain carries TRBV20-1 and TRBJ2-7, with TRBD2 as a possible D gene (6 bases). Looked up from germline, CDR1 is DFQATT and CDR2 is SNEGSKA (reference sequence). This CDR3 contains 15 residues. V was shortened by 3 bases and J by 2 bases, with 17 bases between the two germline ends. In nucleotides, the CDR3 is TGCAGTGCTAGTACTTCAGGAGGGCGAACCTACGAGCAGTACTTC. Its protein product is CSASTSGGRTYEQYF.

This clonotype was found a few times. The V and J genes are TRBV7-3 and TRBJ2-1; D is possibly TRBD2 (5 bases). The V end was cut by 3 bases, the J end by 0 bases, with 12 bases between. CDR1 is SGHTA, CDR2 FQGTGA, per germline. This CDR3 is 16 amino acids long. CDR3 sequence: CASSFIRGSSYNEQFF. The CDR3, as DNA: TGTGCCAGCAGCTTTATACGGGGAAGCTCCTACAATGAGCAGTTCTTC.

This clonotype was seen only a few times. The V and J genes are TRBV7-4 and TRBJ2-7, with 10 bases fitting TRBD2. CDR3 length: 15 residues. Per germline, CDR1 SGHVT and CDR2 SQSDAQ. V dropped 1 base and J dropped 4; count of bases not matched to a gene: 4. As DNA, the CDR3 is TGTGCCAGCAGCTTAGTACTAGCGGGGCTTTACGAGCAGTACTTC. Its translation: CASSLVLAGLYEQYF.

The chain uses TRBV4-3 and TRBJ2-1; 10 bases align to TRBD2. V was pared by 3 bases and J by 4 bases, with 6 bases of the junction left unmatched. The CDR3 consists of 16 residues. CDR1 LGHNA and CDR2 YSLEER come from the germline V gene. The CDR3 nucleotides are TGCGCCAGCAGCCATGTACTAGCGGGGCCATACAATGAGCAGTTCTTC. Translation gives CASSHVLAGPYNEQFF.

This clonotype occurred a few times. This chain connects TRBV5-1 to TRBJ2-7, with a tentative D call TRBD1 (5 bases). CDR3 length equals 13 residues. The germline gives CDR1 SGHRS, CDR2 YFSETQ. With 6 bases removed from V and 2 bases from J, the gap between germline ends came to 12 bases. DNA for the CDR3: TGCGCCAGCAACCAAGGACAAGCCTACGAGCAGTACTTC. It translates to CASNQGQAYEQYF. Filled out from reference TRBV5-1 and TRBJ2-7, the complete variable domain reads KAGVTQTPRYLIKTRGQQVTLSCSPISGHRSVSWYQQTPGQGLQFLFEYFSETQRNKGNFPGRFSGRQFSNSRSEMNVSTLELGDSALYLCASNQGQAYEQYFGPGTRLTVT.